The 15 T cell receptor beta chains presented below share a single source sample, sequenced in a study of beta chain features in type 1 diabetes. Regarding the study as a whole: When Type 1 diabetes patients were examined, their TCRB CDR3s proved moderately but significantly shorter in all four CD4+ subsets.

Sequenced material consisted of expressed TCRB transcripts (all of the isolated RNA was reverse transcribed). Using immunoSEQ multiplex PCR, the repertoire was profiled, and TCRdb retains in-frame clones only, with some absent. The top ten hold approximately 0.042% of the sample, which has about 660,000 clones, about an eighth seen once. Antigens for these TCRs are unknown. Sequencing was performed on naive CD4+ T cells from blood. Every receptor here comes from a man aged 18 to 35 with type 1 diabetes.

This clone was counted between two and nine times. This chain joins TRBV5-8 and TRBJ1-5; 8 nucleotides agree with TRBD1. With V trimmed by 3 bases and J by 15 bases, 17 bases remained unmatched. CDR3 length equals 15 residues. Germline loops: CDR1 SGHTS, CDR2 YDEGEE. CDR3 in DNA: TGTGCCAGCAGCTCGACGTGGGACAGGCGGCGCCGGGGGCATTTT. It codes for CASSSTWDRRRRGHF.

This chain joins TRBV5-1 and TRBJ1-6, with D perhaps matching TRBD1 (5 bases). The CDR3 totals 14 residues. V lost 6 bases and J 8 bases, leaving 15 bases between the germline ends. CDR1 and CDR2 from the germline V gene are SGHRS and YFSETQ. Here the CDR3 reads CASKGTDGDSPLHF. Here the CDR3 DNA reads TGCGCCAGCAAAGGGACGGATGGGGATTCACCCCTCCACTTT.

The chain joins TRBV7-2 to TRBJ2-5, with TRBD1 matching 7 bases. Unmatched junction bases numbered 9, after V lost 9 bases and J lost 5 bases. The germline CDR1 and CDR2 sequences are SGHTA and FQGNSA. This CDR3 spans 13 amino acids. CDR3 residues: CASREGAWETQYF. Written as DNA, the CDR3 is TGTGCCAGTAGAGAGGGGGCGTGGGAGACCCAGTACTTC.

V usage is TRBV15 and J usage is TRBJ2-5; D remains unclear. This CDR3 has 14 amino acids. Germline lookup yields CDR1 LNHNV and CDR2 YYDKDF (reference sequence). Trimming pared 0 bases from V and 10 bases from J, leaving 15 bases between. CDR3: CATSRELARRFQYF. The DNA for the CDR3 is TGTGCCACCAGCAGAGAACTTGCCAGGCGGTTCCAGTACTTC.

This clone was observed a handful of times. The chain recombines TRBV7-3 with TRBJ2-3; 13 bases are a match to TRBD2. Per germline, CDR1 SGHTA and CDR2 FQGTGA. The CDR3 has 16 amino acids. V shed 4 bases, J shed 4 bases, and the junction held 5 bases outside the gene matches. The CDR3 nucleotides are TGTGCCAGCAGCTCCCGACTAGCGGGGGGAGCAGATACGCAGTATTTT. Translating gives CASSSRLAGGADTQYF.

The rearrangement links TRBV27 to TRBJ2-5; D gene ambiguous. Looked up from germline, CDR1 is MNHEY and CDR2 is SMNVEV (reference sequence). CDR3 length: 14 amino acids. Trimming took 0 bases from V and 1 from J, leaving 6 bases between them. The CDR3, as DNA: TGTGCCAGCAGTTTATCTGGCAGCCAAGAGACCCAGTACTTC. The encoded protein is CASSLSGSQETQYF.

The chain combines TRBV30 with TRBJ2-7; D remains ambiguous. V shed 0 bases and J shed 1 base, with 7 bases lying between them. Germline-derived CDR1 and CDR2 are GTSNPN and SVGIG (reference sequence). The CDR3 consists of 13 residues. CDR3 amino acids: CAWSVRRSYEQYF. The CDR3 nucleotides read TGTGCCTGGAGTGTACGCAGGTCCTACGAGCAGTACTTC.

The CDR3 loop is CSALGNRQGEQYF. CDR3 DNA: TGCAGCGCTCTCGGGAACAGGCAGGGCGAGCAGTACTTC. The V and J genes are TRBV29-1 and TRBJ2-7, with D perhaps being TRBD1 or TRBD2 (5 bases each). Trimming cost V 7 bases and J 6 bases, with 19 bases left between them. This CDR3 is built from 13 residues. Germline V gene lookup returns CDR1 SQVTM and CDR2 ANQGSEA.

The sample holds a few counts of this clone. The chain employs TRBV25-1 and TRBJ1-5; perhaps TRBD1 as D (5 bases). The CDR3 extends over 16 amino acids. Per the germline V gene, CDR1 is MGHDK and CDR2 is SYGVNS. V gave up 4 bases and J gave up 9 bases, with 22 bases separating them. The CDR3 DNA is TGTGCCAGCAGTGGCCCGACTGACAGTGCAATAGGGCCCCAGCATTTT. This translates into CASSGPTDSAIGPQHF.

The chain employs TRBV7-6 and TRBJ2-1, with D perhaps matching TRBD2 (5 bases). V lost 0 bases, J lost 7 bases, and 13 bases lay in between. The CDR3 covers 15 residues. Germline values: CDR1 SGHVS, CDR2 FNYEAQ. The CDR3 nucleotides read TGTGCCAGCAGCTTAGCGCTAGCAAGTATGAATGAGCAGTTCTTC. Encoded protein: CASSLALASMNEQFF. The full variable domain, its missing parts supplied by reference TRBV7-6 and TRBJ2-1, is GAGVSQSPRYKVTKRGQDVALRCDPISGHVSLYWYRQALGQGPEFLTYFNYEAQQDKSGLPNDRFSAERPEGSISTLTIQRTEQRDSAMYRCASSLALASMNEQFFGPGTRLTVL.

This clone has more than one count but fewer than ten. The rearrangement uses TRBV7-9 and TRBJ2-1; the match to TRBD2 covers 7 bases. V lost 5 bases to trimming and J lost 7 bases; unmatched junction nucleotides: 14. Germline CDR1 SEHNR, CDR2 FQNEAQ (reference sequence). The CDR3 consists of 16 residues. This CDR3 reads CASSPMGQLASNEQFF. CDR3 in DNA: TGTGCCAGCAGCCCAATGGGCCAACTAGCGTCGAATGAGCAGTTCTTC. Supplemented by reference TRBV7-9 and TRBJ2-1, the full variable domain reads DTGVSQNPRHKITKRGQNVTFRCDPISEHNRLYWYRQTLGQGPEFLTYFQNEAQLEKSRLLSDRFSAERPKGSFSTLEIQRTEQGDSAMYLCASSPMGQLASNEQFFGPGTRLTVL.

The rearrangement joins TRBV5-4 to TRBJ2-2; either TRBD1 or TRBD2 may fit D (5 bases each). V lost 4 bases to trimming and J lost 0 bases, with 13 bases between them. The germline V gene encodes CDR1 SGHNT and CDR2 YYREEE (reference sequence). The CDR3 runs to 16 residues. The CDR3 loop is CASSPVQGPNTGELFF. Written as DNA, the CDR3 is TGTGCCAGCAGCCCCGTGCAGGGACCGAACACCGGGGAGCTGTTTTTT.

Only a few counts were recorded for this clone. V is TRBV28 and J is TRBJ1-5; no reliable D call. CDR1 and CDR2 (germline): MDHEN, SYDVKM. Trimming stripped 3 bases from V and 5 bases from J, with 2 bases between. This CDR3 is 11 amino acids long. The CDR3, as DNA: TGTGCCAGCAGTTTGCATCAGCCCCAGCATTTT. It yields the protein CASSLHQPQHF.

The V gene is TRBV4-2, the J gene TRBJ1-2, with D hard to call. V lost 0 bases and J lost 6, with 8 bases in between. This CDR3 spans 13 amino acids. Germline V gene data show CDR1 as LGHNA and CDR2 as YNFKEQ. Written as DNA, the CDR3 is TGTGCCAGCAGCCAAGACAGCCGAGATGGCTACACCTTC. As protein: CASSQDSRDGYTF.

This clone occurred a few times. The J gene is TRBJ1-6, the V gene TRBV28; the D gene is possibly TRBD1 (5 bases). Per germline, CDR1 MDHEN and CDR2 SYDVKM. The CDR3 contains 14 residues. Trimming took off 5 bases at V and 6 bases at J, with 11 bases between the two ends. The CDR3 protein is CASSGGTSNSPLHF. DNA of the CDR3: TGTGCCAGCAGTGGGGGGACTTCTAATTCACCCCTCCACTTT.